This T cell receptor beta chain derives from a study of OX40 agonist ivuxolimab in advanced cancers. Sequenced by immunoSEQ multiplex PCR; TCRdb stores in-frame clones only, minus some. The table has about 75,000 clones, about nine tenths seen once. The CDR3 spans 13 residues. V lost 4 bases, J lost 13 bases, and 19 bases lay in between. Germline CDR1 SGHTA, CDR2 FQGNSA. The clonotype was recovered from an adult with an advanced solid tumor such as melanoma, head and neck, liver or kidney cancer. Sequenced here: CD4+ or CD8+ T cells sorted from blood, sampled in a trial of the OX40 agonist ivuxolimab. V gene TRBV7-2 combines with J gene TRBJ2-5; D is possibly TRBD1 (5 bases). The CDR3 bases are TGTGCCAGCAGCTCTCCGATGACCTCTAGGGGGTACTTC. This encodes CASSSPMTSRGYF.